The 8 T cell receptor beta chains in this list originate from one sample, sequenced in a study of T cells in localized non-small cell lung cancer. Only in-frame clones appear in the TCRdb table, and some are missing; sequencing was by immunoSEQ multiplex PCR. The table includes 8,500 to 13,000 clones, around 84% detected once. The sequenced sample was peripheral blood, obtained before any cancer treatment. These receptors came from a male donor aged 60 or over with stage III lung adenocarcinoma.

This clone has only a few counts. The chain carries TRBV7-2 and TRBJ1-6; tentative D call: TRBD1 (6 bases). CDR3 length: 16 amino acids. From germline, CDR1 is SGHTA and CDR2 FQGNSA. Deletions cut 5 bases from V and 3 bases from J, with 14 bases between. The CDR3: CASSRIRGLYNSPLHF. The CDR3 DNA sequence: TGTGCCAGCAGCCGGATCAGGGGCCTCTATAATTCACCCCTCCACTTT.

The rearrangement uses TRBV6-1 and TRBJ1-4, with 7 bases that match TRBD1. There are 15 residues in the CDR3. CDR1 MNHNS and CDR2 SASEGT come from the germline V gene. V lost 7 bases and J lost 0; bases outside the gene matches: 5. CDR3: CASTQGVATNEKLFF. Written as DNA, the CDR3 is TGTGCCAGCACCCAGGGGGTAGCAACTAATGAAAAACTGTTTTTT.

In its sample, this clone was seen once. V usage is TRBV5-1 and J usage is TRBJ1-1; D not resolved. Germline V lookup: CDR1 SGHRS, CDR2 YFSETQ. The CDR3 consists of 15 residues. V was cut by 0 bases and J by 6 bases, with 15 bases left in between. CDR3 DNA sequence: TGCGCCAGCAGCTTGGACGGGTCGGTTGGAGCTGAAGCTTTCTTT. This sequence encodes CASSLDGSVGAEAFF.

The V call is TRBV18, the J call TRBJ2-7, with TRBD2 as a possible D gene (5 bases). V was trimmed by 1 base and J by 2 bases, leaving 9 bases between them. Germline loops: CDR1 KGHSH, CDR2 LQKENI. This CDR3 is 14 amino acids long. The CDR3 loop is CASSPREGPYEQYF. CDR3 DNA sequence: TGTGCCAGCTCACCACGAGAGGGCCCCTACGAGCAGTACTTC.

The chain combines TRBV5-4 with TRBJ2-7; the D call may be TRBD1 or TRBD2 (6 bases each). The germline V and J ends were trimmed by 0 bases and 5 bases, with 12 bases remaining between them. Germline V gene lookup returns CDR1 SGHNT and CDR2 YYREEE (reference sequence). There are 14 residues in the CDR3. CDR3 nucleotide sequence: TGTGCCAGCAGCTTGGGTGGGGGGCGTAACGAGCAGTACTTC. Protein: CASSLGGGRNEQYF.

CDR3 sequence reads: CASSLGPGTTSEQFF. The CDR3 nucleotides read TGTGCCAGCAGCTTAGGCCCCGGGACTACTTCAGAGCAGTTCTTC. The chain couples TRBV11-2 to TRBJ2-1, with TRBD2 matching over 7 bases. CDR1 and CDR2 from the germline V gene are SGHAT and FQNNGV. This CDR3 has 15 amino acids. With 1 base clipped from V and 10 bases from J, the junction kept 10 bases outside the gene matches. The complete variable domain, with remaining parts taken from reference TRBV11-2 and TRBJ2-1, reads EAGVAQSPRYKIIEKRQSVAFWCNPISGHATLYWYQQILGQGPKLLIQFQNNGVVDDSQLPKDRFSAERLKGVDSTLKIQPAKLEDSAVYLCASSLGPGTTSEQFFGPGTRLTVL.

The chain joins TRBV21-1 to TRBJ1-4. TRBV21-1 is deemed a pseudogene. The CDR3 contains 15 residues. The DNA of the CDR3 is TGTGCCAGCCCAACCCGCGGCGGGGGTAATGAAAAACTGTTTTTT. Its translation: CASPTRGGGNEKLFF.

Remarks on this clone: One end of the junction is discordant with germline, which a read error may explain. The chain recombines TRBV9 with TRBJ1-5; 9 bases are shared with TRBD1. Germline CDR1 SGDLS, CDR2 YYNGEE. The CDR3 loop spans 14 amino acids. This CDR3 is CVSSDTGGLQPQHF. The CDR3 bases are TGTGTCAGCAGCGATACAGGGGGCCTTCAGCCCCAGCATTTT.